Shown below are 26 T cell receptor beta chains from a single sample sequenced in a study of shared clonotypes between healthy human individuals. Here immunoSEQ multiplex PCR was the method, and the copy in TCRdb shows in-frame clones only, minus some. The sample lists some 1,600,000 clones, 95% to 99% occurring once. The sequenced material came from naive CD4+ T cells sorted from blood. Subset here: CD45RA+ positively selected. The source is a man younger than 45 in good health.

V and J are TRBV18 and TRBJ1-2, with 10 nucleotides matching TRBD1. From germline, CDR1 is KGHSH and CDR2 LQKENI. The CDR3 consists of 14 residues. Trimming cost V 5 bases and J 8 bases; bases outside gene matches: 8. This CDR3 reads CASSRDRGGYGYTF. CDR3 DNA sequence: TGTGCCAGCTCAAGGGACAGGGGAGGATACGGCTACACCTTC.

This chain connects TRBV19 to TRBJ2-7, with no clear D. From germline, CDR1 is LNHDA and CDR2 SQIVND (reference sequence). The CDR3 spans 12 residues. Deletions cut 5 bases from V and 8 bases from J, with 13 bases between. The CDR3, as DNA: TGTGCCAGTAGTGTCCCTATGGGTCAGCAGTACTTC. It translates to CASSVPMGQQYF.

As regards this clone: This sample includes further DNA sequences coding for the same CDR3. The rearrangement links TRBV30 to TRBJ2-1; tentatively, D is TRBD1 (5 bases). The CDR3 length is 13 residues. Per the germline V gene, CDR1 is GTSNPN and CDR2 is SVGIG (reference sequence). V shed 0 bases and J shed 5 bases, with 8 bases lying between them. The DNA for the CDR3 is TGTGCCTGGAGTGTAAGGGGAAACAATGAGCAGTTCTTC. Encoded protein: CAWSVRGNNEQFF. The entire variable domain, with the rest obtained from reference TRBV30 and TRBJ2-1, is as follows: SQTIHQWPATLVQPVGSPLSLECTVEGTSNPNLYWYRQAAGRGLQLLFYSVGIGQISSEVPQNLSASRPQDRQFILSSKKLLLSDSGFYLCAWSVRGNNEQFFGPGTRLTVL.

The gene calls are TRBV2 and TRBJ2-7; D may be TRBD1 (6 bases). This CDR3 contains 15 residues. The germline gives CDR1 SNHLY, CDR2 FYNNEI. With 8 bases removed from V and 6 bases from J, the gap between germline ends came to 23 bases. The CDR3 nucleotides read TGTGCCAGCCCCAAAGGACAGCCGAATGAGGGCGAGCAGTACTTC. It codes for CASPKGQPNEGEQYF.

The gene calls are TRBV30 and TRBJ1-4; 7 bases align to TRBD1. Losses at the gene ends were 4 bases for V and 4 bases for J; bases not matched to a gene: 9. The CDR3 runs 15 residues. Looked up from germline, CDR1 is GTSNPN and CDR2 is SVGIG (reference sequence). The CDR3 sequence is CAWNRGGTVNEKLFF. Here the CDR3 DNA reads TGTGCCTGGAACCGGGGGGGGACAGTTAATGAAAAACTGTTTTTT. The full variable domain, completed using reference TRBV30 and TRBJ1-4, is SQTIHQWPATLVQPVGSPLSLECTVEGTSNPNLYWYRQAAGRGLQLLFYSVGIGQISSEVPQNLSASRPQDRQFILSSKKLLLSDSGFYLCAWNRGGTVNEKLFFGSGTQLSVL.

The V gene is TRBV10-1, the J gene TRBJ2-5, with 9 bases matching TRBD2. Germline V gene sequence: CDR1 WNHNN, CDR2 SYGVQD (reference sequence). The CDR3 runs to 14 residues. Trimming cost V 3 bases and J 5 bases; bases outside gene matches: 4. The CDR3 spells CASSESGRIETQYF. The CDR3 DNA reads TGCGCCAGCAGTGAAAGCGGGAGGATTGAGACCCAGTACTTC.

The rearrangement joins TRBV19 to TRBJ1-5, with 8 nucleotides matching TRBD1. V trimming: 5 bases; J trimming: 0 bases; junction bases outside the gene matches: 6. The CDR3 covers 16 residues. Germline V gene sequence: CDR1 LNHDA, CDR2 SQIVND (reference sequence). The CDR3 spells CASSGRGQVSNQPQHF. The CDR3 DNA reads TGTGCCAGTAGTGGTCGGGGACAGGTTAGCAATCAGCCCCAGCATTTT. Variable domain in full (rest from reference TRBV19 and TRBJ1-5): DGGITQSPKYLFRKEGQNVTLSCEQNLNHDAMYWYRQDPGQGLRLIYYSQIVNDFQKGDIAEGYSVSREKKESFPLTVTSAQKNPTAFYLCASSGRGQVSNQPQHFGDGTRLSIL.

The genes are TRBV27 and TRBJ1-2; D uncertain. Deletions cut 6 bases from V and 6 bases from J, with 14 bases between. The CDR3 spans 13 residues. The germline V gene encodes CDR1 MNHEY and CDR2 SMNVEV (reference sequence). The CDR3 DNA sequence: TGTGCCAGCAGCGACGGGTTCGCTAATGGCTACACCTTC. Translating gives CASSDGFANGYTF.

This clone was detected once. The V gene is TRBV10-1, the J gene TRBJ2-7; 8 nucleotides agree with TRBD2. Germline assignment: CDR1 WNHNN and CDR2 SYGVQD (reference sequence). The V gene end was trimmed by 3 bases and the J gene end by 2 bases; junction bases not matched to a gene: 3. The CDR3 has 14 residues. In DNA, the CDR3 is TGCGCCAGCAGTGAAAGCGGGAGCGCCTACGAGCAGTACTTC. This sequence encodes CASSESGSAYEQYF.

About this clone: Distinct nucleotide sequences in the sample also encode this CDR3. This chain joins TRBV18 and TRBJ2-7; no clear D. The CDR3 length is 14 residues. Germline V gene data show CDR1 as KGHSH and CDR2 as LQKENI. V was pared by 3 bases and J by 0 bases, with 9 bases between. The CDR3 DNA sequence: TGTGCCAGCTCACCGAGGAGAGTCTCCTACGAGCAGTACTTC. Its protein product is CASSPRRVSYEQYF.

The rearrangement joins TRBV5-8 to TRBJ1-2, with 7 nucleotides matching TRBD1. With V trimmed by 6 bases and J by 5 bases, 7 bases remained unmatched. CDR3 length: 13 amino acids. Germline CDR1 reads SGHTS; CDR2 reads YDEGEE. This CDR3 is CASNLDREYGYTF. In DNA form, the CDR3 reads TGTGCCAGCAACCTTGACAGGGAATATGGCTACACCTTC.

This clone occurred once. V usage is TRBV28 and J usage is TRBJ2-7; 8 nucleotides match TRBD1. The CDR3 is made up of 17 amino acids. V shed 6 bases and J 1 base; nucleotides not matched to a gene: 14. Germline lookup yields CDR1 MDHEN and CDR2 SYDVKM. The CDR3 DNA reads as TGTGCCAGCAGCCCACCCGAATTAAGACAGGGGTCCTACGAGCAGTACTTC. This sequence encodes CASSPPELRQGSYEQYF.

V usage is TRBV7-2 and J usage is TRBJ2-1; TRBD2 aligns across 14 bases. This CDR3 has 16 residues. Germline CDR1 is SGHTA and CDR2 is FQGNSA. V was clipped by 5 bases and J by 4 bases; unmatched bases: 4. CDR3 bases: TGTGCCAGCAGCACTAGACTAGCGGGAGGGTACAATGAGCAGTTCTTC. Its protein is CASSTRLAGGYNEQFF.

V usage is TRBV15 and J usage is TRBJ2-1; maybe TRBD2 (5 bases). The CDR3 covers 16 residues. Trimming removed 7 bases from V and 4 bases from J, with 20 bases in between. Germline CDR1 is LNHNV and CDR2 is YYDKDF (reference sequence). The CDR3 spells CATTPSSSGAYNEQFF. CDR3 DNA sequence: TGTGCCACCACGCCTAGCAGTTCAGGAGCATACAATGAGCAGTTCTTC.

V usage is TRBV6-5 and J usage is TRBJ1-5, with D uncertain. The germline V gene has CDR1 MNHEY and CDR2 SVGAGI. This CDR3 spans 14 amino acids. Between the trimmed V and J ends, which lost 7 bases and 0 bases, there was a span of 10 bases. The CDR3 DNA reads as TGTGCCAGCACCCCCGGTTATAGCAATCAGCCCCAGCATTTT. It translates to CASTPGYSNQPQHF.

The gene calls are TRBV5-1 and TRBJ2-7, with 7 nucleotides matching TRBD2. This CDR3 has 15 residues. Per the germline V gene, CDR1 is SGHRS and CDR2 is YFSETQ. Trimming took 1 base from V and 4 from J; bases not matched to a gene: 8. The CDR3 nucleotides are TGCGCCAGCAGCTTGCGAAGCGGGACCCTATACGAGCAGTACTTC. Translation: CASSLRSGTLYEQYF.

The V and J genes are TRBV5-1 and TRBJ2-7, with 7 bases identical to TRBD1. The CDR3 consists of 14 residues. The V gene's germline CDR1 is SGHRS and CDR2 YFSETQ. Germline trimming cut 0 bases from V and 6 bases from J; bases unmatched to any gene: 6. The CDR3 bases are TGCGCCAGCAGCTTGGCACAGGGGAAGGTCGAGCAGTACTTC. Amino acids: CASSLAQGKVEQYF.

CDR3 sequence: CASSYQDSYGYTF. The CDR3 DNA follows: TGTGCCAGCAGTTACCAGGACAGCTATGGCTACACCTTC. This chain connects TRBV28 to TRBJ1-2; weak D call: TRBD1 (6 bases). The CDR3 extends over 13 amino acids. Germline V gives CDR1 MDHEN, CDR2 SYDVKM. V was cut by 4 bases and J by 4 bases, with 10 bases left in between.

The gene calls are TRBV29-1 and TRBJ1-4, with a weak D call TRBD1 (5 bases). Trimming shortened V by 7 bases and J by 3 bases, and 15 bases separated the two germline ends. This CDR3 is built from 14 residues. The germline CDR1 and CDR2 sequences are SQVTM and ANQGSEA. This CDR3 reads CSAGRGGSNEKLFF. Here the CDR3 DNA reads TGCAGCGCCGGTCGTGGGGGTTCTAATGAAAAACTGTTTTTT.

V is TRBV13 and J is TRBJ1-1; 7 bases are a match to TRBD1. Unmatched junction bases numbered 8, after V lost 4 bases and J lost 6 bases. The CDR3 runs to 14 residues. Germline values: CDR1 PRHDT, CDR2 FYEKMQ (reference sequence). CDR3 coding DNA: TGTGCCAGCAGCTCTGACAGGGCCAACGCTGAAGCTTTCTTT. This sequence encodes CASSSDRANAEAFF.

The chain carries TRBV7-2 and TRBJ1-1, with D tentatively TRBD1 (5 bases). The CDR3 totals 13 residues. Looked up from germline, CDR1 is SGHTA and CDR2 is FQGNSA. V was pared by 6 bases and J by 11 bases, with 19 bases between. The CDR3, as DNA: TGTGCCAGCAGTTATCGACGGGGCCGTGACGCTTTCTTT. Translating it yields CASSYRRGRDAFF.

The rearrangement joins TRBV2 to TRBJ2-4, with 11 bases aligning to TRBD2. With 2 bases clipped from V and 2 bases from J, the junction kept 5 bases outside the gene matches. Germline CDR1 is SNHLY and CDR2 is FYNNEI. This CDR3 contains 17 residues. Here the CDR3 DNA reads TGTGCCAGCAGTGAACTAGCGGGAGGTTTGTCCAAAAACATTCAGTACTTC. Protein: CASSELAGGLSKNIQYF. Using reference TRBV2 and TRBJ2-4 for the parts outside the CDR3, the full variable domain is EPEVTQTPSHQVTQMGQEVILRCVPISNHLYFYWYRQILGQKVEFLVSFYNNEISEKSEIFDDQFSVERPDGSNFTLKIRSTKLEDSAMYFCASSELAGGLSKNIQYFGAGTRLSVL.

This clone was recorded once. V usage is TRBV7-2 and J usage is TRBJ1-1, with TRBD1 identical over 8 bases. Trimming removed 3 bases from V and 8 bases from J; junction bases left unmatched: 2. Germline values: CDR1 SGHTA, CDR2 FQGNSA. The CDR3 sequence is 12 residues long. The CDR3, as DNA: TGTGCCAGCAGCTTTAGGGACAGGGAAGCTTTCTTT. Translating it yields CASSFRDREAFF.

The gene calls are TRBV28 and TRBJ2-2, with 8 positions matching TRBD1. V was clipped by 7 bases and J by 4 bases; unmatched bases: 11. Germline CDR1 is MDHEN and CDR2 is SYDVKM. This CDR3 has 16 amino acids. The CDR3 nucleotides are TGTGCCAGCATGGGGGCCGGGACAGGCGCCACCGGGGAGCTGTTTTTT. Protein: CASMGAGTGATGELFF.

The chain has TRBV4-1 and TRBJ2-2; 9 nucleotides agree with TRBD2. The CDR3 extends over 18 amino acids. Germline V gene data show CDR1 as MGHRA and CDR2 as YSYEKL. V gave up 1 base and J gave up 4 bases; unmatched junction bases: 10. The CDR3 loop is CASSQALREGYPTGELFF. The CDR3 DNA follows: TGCGCCAGCAGCCAAGCCTTGCGGGAGGGTTACCCCACCGGGGAGCTGTTTTTT.

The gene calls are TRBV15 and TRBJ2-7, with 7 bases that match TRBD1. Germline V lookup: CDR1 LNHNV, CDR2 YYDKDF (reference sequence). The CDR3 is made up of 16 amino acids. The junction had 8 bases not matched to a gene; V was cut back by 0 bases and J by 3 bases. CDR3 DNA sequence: TGTGCCACCAGCAGAGACCGACAGGGATCGTACTACGAGCAGTACTTC. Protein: CATSRDRQGSYYEQYF.